This T cell receptor (beta chain) was captured by sequencing in a study of T cells in women clearing cervical HPV infection. Looking at the study overall: Cases were women with histologically confirmed HPV16-related CIN3 or worse, including a couple of invasive cancers.

This CDR3 has 14 residues. Looked up from germline, CDR1 is SEHNR and CDR2 is FQNEAQ (reference sequence). Trimming left V 7 bases short and J 1 base short, with 11 bases between. As for this clone: Read sequence stops 3 residues before the CDR3 end, and the germline J gene provides the missing end.

Method: immunoSEQ multiplex PCR; TCRdb's copy keeps in-frame clones and lacks some. Seen in this sample are about 30,000 clones; the ten most common clones hold less than 8.5%. Sequenced sample: blood buffy coat. The sequence came from a woman aged 18 to 75 with a cervical HPV16 infection that either progressed to CIN3+ or cleared (not recorded which). V and J are TRBV7-9 and TRBJ1-3; unclear D gene. CDR3 DNA, as far as it was read: TGTGCCAGCAACTTGAGAGGGTCTGGAAACACC. Amino acid sequence: CASNLRGSGNT. The full CDR3 protein reads CASNLRGSGNTIYF.